This TCR beta chain was documented in a study of shared clonotypes between healthy human individuals. Study-wide results and limits: A handful of donors had around 5% of their naive CD4 clonotypes in common. What naive subsets generally showed was a larger estimated richness than memory subsets showed.

CDR3 size: 12 residues. Looked up from germline, CDR1 is SEHNR and CDR2 is FQNEAQ (reference sequence). V shed 5 bases, J shed 14 bases, and the junction held 8 bases outside the gene matches. Comment on this clone: Its antigen is unknown.

Genomic DNA per cell subset filled all wells of several immunoSEQ plates. Original processing methods: Filtering differed for immunoSEQ, which gave only junction sequences without quality scores. The protocol was immunoSEQ multiplex PCR, while the TCRdb copy is restricted to in-frame clones and leaves out a portion. That table furnishes V, J and clone size, whereas the DNA furnished D and trimming. The sample gives about 1.5 million clones, 95% to 99% of which show up once; roughly 0.4% is in the top ten. The rearrangement links TRBV7-9 to TRBJ2-1; 8 bases align to TRBD2. The TCR was taken from a man under 40 in good health. Sequencing was done on a sample of naive CD4+ T cells sorted from blood. Noted subset: CD45RA+ positively selected. The CDR3: CASSPIAGREFF. The CDR3 DNA reads as TGTGCCAGCAGCCCAATAGCGGGGCGGGAGTTCTTC.